Presented here are 25 T cell receptor beta chains from one specimen sequenced in a study of T cells in Graves' hyperthyroidism and ophthalmopathy. TCR beta CDR3 regions were amplified from RNA transcripts. HTBI primers drove first-round RT-PCR of the TCR CDR3. TCRdb independently ran MiXCR on the multiplex PCR reads; one entry per CDR3 protein. Of around 600,000 distinct CDR3 sequences in the sample, roughly 45% were seen once. The specimen was peripheral blood or thyroid tissue (not recorded which). The receptors stem from an adult man with Graves' disease, either hyperthyroidism or ophthalmopathy (not recorded which).

This chain uses TRBV24-1 with TRBJ2-5, with 13 bases matching TRBD2. Per the germline V gene, CDR1 is KGHDR and CDR2 is SFDVKD. The CDR3 contains 19 residues. The junction had 13 bases not matched to a gene; V was cut back by 2 bases and J by 5 bases. In DNA, the CDR3 is TGTGCCACCAGTGATTCAGTTATACAGGGACTAGCGGGACCCGAGACCCAGTACTTC. Its translation: CATSDSVIQGLAGPETQYF.

Here the CDR3 reads CASSLGAGVGPEQYF. The CDR3 nucleotides are TGCGCCAGCAGCTTGGGGGCAGGAGTTGGCCCCGAGCAGTACTTC. The rearrangement links TRBV5-1 to TRBJ2-7; D remains ambiguous. CDR1 is SGHRS and CDR2 is YFSETQ in the germline V gene. The CDR3 has 15 amino acids. V lost 0 bases to trimming and J lost 6 bases, with 16 bases between them. Full variable domain (remainder filled in from reference TRBV5-1 and TRBJ2-7): KAGVTQTPRYLIKTRGQQVTLSCSPISGHRSVSWYQQTPGQGLQFLFEYFSETQRNKGNFPGRFSGRQFSNSRSEMNVSTLELGDSALYLCASSLGAGVGPEQYFGPGTRLTVT.

The CDR3 region has the DNA TGCAGCGTTGAAGACGCAGGGTTCCGGGAGACCCAGTACTTC. Encoded protein: CSVEDAGFRETQYF. The rearrangement joins TRBV29-1 to TRBJ2-5, with TRBD1 as a possible D gene (5 bases). This CDR3 region has 14 residues. Per the germline V gene, CDR1 is SQVTM and CDR2 is ANQGSEA. Deletions cut 0 bases from V and 5 bases from J, with 13 bases between. Filled out from reference TRBV29-1 and TRBJ2-5, the complete variable domain reads SAVISQKPSRDICQRGTSLTIQCQVDSQVTMMFWYRQQPGQSLTLIATANQGSEATYESGFVIDKFPISRPNLTFSTLTVSNMSPEDSSIYLCSVEDAGFRETQYFGPGTRLLVL.

The chain uses TRBV2 and TRBJ1-5; 8 bases map to TRBD1. V dropped 1 base and J dropped 5; count of bases not matched to a gene: 4. Germline CDR1 SNHLY, CDR2 FYNNEI. The CDR3 is made up of 15 amino acids. The CDR3 DNA reads TGTGCCAGCAGTGAAGGACAGGGGCCCGATCAGCCCCAGCATTTT. Protein sequence: CASSEGQGPDQPQHF.

This clonotype was found a few times. The chain combines TRBV7-4 with TRBJ1-2, with 9 nucleotides matching TRBD1. CDR3 size: 15 residues. J lost 1 base, V lost 6 bases, and 6 bases had no gene match. Germline lookup yields CDR1 SGHVT and CDR2 SQSDAQ. As DNA, the CDR3 is TGTGCCAGCAGTTCAGGGACAGGGATTAACTATGGCTACACCTTC. This codes for CASSSGTGINYGYTF.

This clonotype was recorded a few times. The V call is TRBV7-9, the J call TRBJ2-7, with D maybe TRBD1 (5 bases). V lost 5 bases and J lost 3, with 11 bases in between. From germline, CDR1 is SEHNR and CDR2 FQNEAQ (reference sequence). The CDR3 loop spans 13 amino acids. This CDR3 reads CASSQARDYEQYF. CDR3 bases: TGTGCCAGCAGCCAAGCCAGGGACTACGAGCAGTACTTC.

In its sample, this clonotype was seen a few times. The chain carries TRBV7-8 and TRBJ2-7; 9 nucleotides line up with TRBD1. Germline trimming cut 6 bases from V and 2 bases from J; bases unmatched to any gene: 8. CDR1 and CDR2 (germline): SGHVS, FQNEAQ. The CDR3 extends over 15 amino acids. This CDR3 reads CASRRPGQGTYEQYF. CDR3 DNA sequence: TGTGCCAGCAGACGACCGGGACAGGGAACCTACGAGCAGTACTTC.

This clonotype was recorded at least ten times. The V and J genes are TRBV7-9 and TRBJ1-2; unclear D gene. The germline V gene encodes CDR1 SEHNR and CDR2 FQNEAQ (reference sequence). The CDR3 runs to 14 residues. Deletions cut 5 bases from V and 0 bases from J, with 10 bases between. The CDR3 loop is CASSAGQANYGYTF. The CDR3 coding sequence is TGTGCCAGCAGCGCGGGCCAAGCTAACTATGGCTACACCTTC.

The chain uses TRBV24-1 and TRBJ2-5; D is tentatively TRBD1 or TRBD2 (5 bases each). The germline CDR1 and CDR2 sequences are KGHDR and SFDVKD. The CDR3 totals 12 residues. The V end lost 3 bases, the J end lost 7 bases, and 8 bases lay between the germline ends. The CDR3 is CATSDERGTQYF. CDR3 DNA: TGTGCCACCAGTGATGAGAGGGGGACCCAGTACTTC.

Details on this clonotype: Possible read error: a much larger clone is one base away. This chain joins TRBV7-7 and TRBJ2-5; TRBD2 agrees at 9 bases. The CDR3 spans 16 residues. Per the germline V gene, CDR1 is SSHAT and CDR2 is FNYEAQ (reference sequence). CDR3 sequence reads: CASSFSGGASPETQYF. DNA of the CDR3: TGTGCTAGCAGCTTTAGCGGGGGCGCCTCTCCGGAGACCCAGTACTTC.

The table lists this clonotype with a count of one. This sequence joins TRBV6-6 and TRBJ2-2; the match to TRBD1 covers 9 bases. Trimming cost V 2 bases and J 5 bases; bases outside gene matches: 12. CDR1 is MNHNY, CDR2 SVGAGI, per germline (reference sequence). The CDR3 sequence is 18 residues long. The CDR3 region has the DNA TGTGCCAGCAGTTACCCGGGACAGGGAAATGTCCGAACCGGGGAGCTGTTTTTT. This sequence encodes CASSYPGQGNVRTGELFF.

The chain has TRBV7-8 and TRBJ1-2; D is uncertain. The CDR3 length is 13 residues. Trimming took off 4 bases at V and 3 bases at J, with 9 bases between the two ends. CDR1 SGHVS and CDR2 FQNEAQ come from the germline V gene. The DNA for the CDR3 is TGTGCCAGCAGCTCCATAGGAGACTATGGCTACACCTTC. This gives the protein CASSSIGDYGYTF.

As for this clonotype: This likely traces to a read error, being one base from a far larger clone. The chain combines TRBV7-9 with TRBJ1-2; no clear D gene. The V gene's germline CDR1 is SEHNR and CDR2 FQNEAQ (reference sequence). This CDR3 has 12 residues. V shed 1 base and J shed 12 bases, with 12 bases lying between them. CDR3 coding DNA: TGTGCCAGCAGCTTAGGGACGGGCGGCCACACCTTC. Translated: CASSLGTGGHTF.

This clonotype has a count of ten or more. The chain is built from TRBV2 and TRBJ1-5; D perhaps matches TRBD1 (5 bases). The CDR3 extends over 13 amino acids. Germline CDR1 SNHLY, CDR2 FYNNEI. V lost 7 bases to trimming and J lost 4 bases, with 11 bases between them. The DNA of the CDR3 is TGTGCCAGCAATCAGGGACCGAATCAGCCCCAGCATTTT. Amino acid sequence: CASNQGPNQPQHF.

This clonotype was recorded many times. The J gene is TRBJ1-6, the V gene TRBV5-6; D not certain. CDR1 is SGHDT and CDR2 is YYEEEE in the germline V gene. The CDR3 has 17 amino acids. Trimming left V 1 base short and J 0 bases short, with 11 bases between. The CDR3: CASSLSDLSSYNSPLHF. In DNA, the CDR3 is TGTGCCAGCAGCTTGAGTGATCTGAGCTCCTATAATTCACCCCTCCACTTT.

This clonotype was picked up a small number of times. CDR3 DNA sequence: TGTGCCAGCAGCGGAAGAACAGGACTAGCGCCTTACGAGCAGTACTTC. The encoded protein is CASSGRTGLAPYEQYF. J is TRBJ2-7 and V is TRBV9; 9 positions agree with TRBD2. CDR3 size: 16 residues. The germline gives CDR1 SGDLS, CDR2 YYNGEE. V dropped 3 bases and J dropped 4; count of bases not matched to a gene: 11. The entire variable domain, with the rest obtained from reference TRBV9 and TRBJ2-7, is as follows: DSGVTQTPKHLITATGQRVTLRCSPRSGDLSVYWYQQSLDQGLQFLIQYYNGEERAKGNILERFSAQQFPDLHSELNLSSLELGDSALYFCASSGRTGLAPYEQYFGPGTRLTVT.

The V call is TRBV7-9, the J call TRBJ1-1; D not resolved. CDR3 size: 13 residues. Germline CDR1 reads SEHNR; CDR2 reads FQNEAQ (reference sequence). The V end was cut by 4 bases, the J end by 5 bases, with 11 bases between. The CDR3 loop reads CASSSPAGTEAFF. Here the CDR3 DNA reads TGTGCCAGCAGCTCCCCGGCGGGAACTGAAGCTTTCTTT.

At least ten counts were recorded for this clonotype. The chain recombines TRBV7-9 with TRBJ1-1; D is undetermined. The CDR3 is made up of 14 amino acids. V dropped 7 bases and J dropped 7 bases, with 19 bases sitting between them. The germline V gene has CDR1 SEHNR and CDR2 FQNEAQ (reference sequence). In DNA form, the CDR3 reads TGTGCCAGCACCCTCGAAGCGGAAAGGGATGAAGCTTTCTTT. It is translated as CASTLEAERDEAFF.

The gene calls are TRBV10-3 and TRBJ1-3; 9 bases line up with TRBD1. CDR1 ENHRY and CDR2 SYGVKD come from the germline V gene. This CDR3 has 18 amino acids. The V and J ends lost 5 bases and 1 base, in that order; junction bases with no gene match: 12. The CDR3 spells CAISLLNGQGLSGNTIYF. The CDR3 DNA reads as TGTGCCATCAGTCTTTTAAACGGACAGGGGTTATCTGGAAACACCATATATTTT.

This clonotype has more than one count but fewer than ten. The chain couples TRBV5-1 to TRBJ1-2; 7 nucleotides line up with TRBD1. Trimming took 0 bases from V and 4 from J; bases not matched to a gene: 6. Germline loops: CDR1 SGHRS, CDR2 YFSETQ. The CDR3 has 15 residues. The CDR3: CASSLALAGGYGYTF. The CDR3 nucleotides are TGCGCCAGCAGCTTGGCCTTGGCAGGGGGCTATGGCTACACCTTC.

DNA of the CDR3: TGTGCCAGCAGCTTAGAGTCGGGAAACACCATATATTTT. It is translated as CASSLESGNTIYF. This sequence joins TRBV7-2 and TRBJ1-3; D not resolved. Germline CDR1 SGHTA, CDR2 FQGNSA. V was pared by 1 base and J by 4 bases, with 5 bases between. The CDR3 is made up of 13 amino acids.

This clonotype was observed a handful of times. The chain links TRBV7-2 to TRBJ1-1, with 8 bases matching TRBD1. The germline V gene has CDR1 SGHTA and CDR2 FQGNSA. The V segment lost 2 bases and the J segment 3 bases; nucleotides outside the gene matches: 5. The CDR3 has 15 residues. CDR3 bases: TGTGCCAGCAGCTTATCAAGACAGGGGTACACTGAAGCTTTCTTT. This gives the protein CASSLSRQGYTEAFF.

In regard to this clonotype: A read error is possible here, since a much larger clone lies one base away. The CDR3 ends on some other residue instead of the conserved phenylalanine or tryptophan, so this is likely a read error. V usage is TRBV29-1 and J usage is TRBJ2-7, with D perhaps TRBD2 (6 bases). V dropped 7 bases and J dropped 7 bases, with 8 bases sitting between them. Germline V lookup: CDR1 SQVTM, CDR2 ANQGSEA. The CDR3 has 9 amino acids. CDR3 coding DNA: TGCAGCGCGGGGGTGGAGCAGTACCTC. Residues: CSAGVEQYL.

V and J are TRBV7-8 and TRBJ1-1; D possibly corresponds to TRBD1 (6 bases). V was trimmed by 4 bases and J by 1 base, leaving 22 bases between them. The CDR3 is made up of 18 amino acids. Germline CDR1 SGHVS, CDR2 FQNEAQ. Here the CDR3 DNA reads TGTGCCAGCAGCTCTACCGCCCCCTGGACAGCGAGGAACACTGAAGCTTTCTTT. Its protein product is CASSSTAPWTARNTEAFF. The full variable domain, its missing parts supplied by reference TRBV7-8 and TRBJ1-1, is GAGVSQSPRYKVAKRGQDVALRCDPISGHVSLFWYQQALGQGPEFLTYFQNEAQLDKSGLPSDRFFAERPEGSVSTLKIQRTQQEDSAVYLCASSSTAPWTARNTEAFFGQGTRLTVV.

The rearrangement joins TRBV7-2 to TRBJ1-2, with 10 nucleotides matching TRBD1. The CDR3 covers 15 residues. CDR1 and CDR2 from the germline V gene are SGHTA and FQGNSA. J lost 7 bases, V lost 7 bases, and 12 bases had no gene match. The CDR3 coding sequence is TGTGCCAGCAAGATTGGACAGGGGGTAGCTCCTGGCTACACCTTC. Translated: CASKIGQGVAPGYTF.